This T cell receptor (beta chain) came from a study of blood T cell repertoires in COVID-19. Profiled with immunoSEQ multiplex PCR; TCRdb holds only in-frame clones, not every one. The table includes roughly 250,000 clones, about 88% detected once. The V segment lost 8 bases and the J segment 6 bases; nucleotides outside the gene matches: 13. The CDR3 has 15 residues. The germline gives CDR1 SGHTA, CDR2 FQGNSA. Input material: PBMCs or T cells enriched from blood (not recorded which). The TCR was taken from a woman aged 45-65 years who had recovered from COVID-19. The chain combines TRBV7-2 with TRBJ2-3, with TRBD1 matching 8 bases. In DNA, the CDR3 is TGTGCCAGCCAAGAAGGACAAAACAGGGGGGATACGCAGTATTTT. This translates into CASQEGQNRGDTQYF.